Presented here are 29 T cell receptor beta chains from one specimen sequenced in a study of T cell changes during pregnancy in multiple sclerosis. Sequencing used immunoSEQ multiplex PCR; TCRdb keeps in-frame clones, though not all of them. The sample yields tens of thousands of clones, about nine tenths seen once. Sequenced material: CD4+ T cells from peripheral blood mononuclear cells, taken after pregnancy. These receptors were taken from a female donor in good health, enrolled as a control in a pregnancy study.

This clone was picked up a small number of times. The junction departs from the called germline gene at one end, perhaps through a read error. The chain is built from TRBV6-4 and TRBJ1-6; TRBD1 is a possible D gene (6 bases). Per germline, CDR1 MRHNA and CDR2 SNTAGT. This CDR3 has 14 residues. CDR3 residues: CASRDSLRGSPLHF. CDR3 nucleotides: TGTGCCAGCAGAGACTCCCTCAGGGGCTCACCCCTCCACTTT.

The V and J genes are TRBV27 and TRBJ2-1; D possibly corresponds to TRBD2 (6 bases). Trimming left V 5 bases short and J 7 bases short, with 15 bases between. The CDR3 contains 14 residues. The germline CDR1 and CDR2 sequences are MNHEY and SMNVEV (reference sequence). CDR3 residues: CASSPLGLRNEQFF. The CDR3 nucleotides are TGTGCCAGCAGTCCCCTAGGACTAAGGAATGAGCAGTTCTTC.

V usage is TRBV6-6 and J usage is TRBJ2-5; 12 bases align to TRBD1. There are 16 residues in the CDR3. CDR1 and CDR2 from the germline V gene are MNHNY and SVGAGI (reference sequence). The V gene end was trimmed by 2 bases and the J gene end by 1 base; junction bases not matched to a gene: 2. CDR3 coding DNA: TGTGCCAGCAGTTACAGGGGACAGGGGGCCCAAGAGACCCAGTACTTC. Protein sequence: CASSYRGQGAQETQYF.

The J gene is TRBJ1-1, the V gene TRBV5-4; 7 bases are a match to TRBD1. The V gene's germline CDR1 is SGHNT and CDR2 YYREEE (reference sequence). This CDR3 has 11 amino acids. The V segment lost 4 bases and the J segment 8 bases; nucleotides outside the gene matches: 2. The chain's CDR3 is CASSRDREAFF. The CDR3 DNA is TGTGCCAGCAGCCGGGACAGAGAAGCTTTCTTT. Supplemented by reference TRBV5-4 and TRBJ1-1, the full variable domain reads ETGVTQSPTHLIKTRGQQVTLRCSSQSGHNTVSWYQQALGQGPQFIFQYYREEENGRGNFPPRFSGLQFPNYSSELNVNALELDDSALYLCASSRDREAFFGQGTRLTVV.

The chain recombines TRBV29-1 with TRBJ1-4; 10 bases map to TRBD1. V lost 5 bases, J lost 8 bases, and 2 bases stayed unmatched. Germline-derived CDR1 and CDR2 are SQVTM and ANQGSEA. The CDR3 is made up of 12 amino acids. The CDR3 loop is CSVPGQGEKLFF. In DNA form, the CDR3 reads TGCAGCGTTCCGGGACAGGGGGAAAAACTGTTTTTT. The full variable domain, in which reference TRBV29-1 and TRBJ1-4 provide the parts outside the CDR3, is SAVISQKPSRDICQRGTSLTIQCQVDSQVTMMFWYRQQPGQSLTLIATANQGSEATYESGFVIDKFPISRPNLTFSTLTVSNMSPEDSSIYLCSVPGQGEKLFFGSGTQLSVL.

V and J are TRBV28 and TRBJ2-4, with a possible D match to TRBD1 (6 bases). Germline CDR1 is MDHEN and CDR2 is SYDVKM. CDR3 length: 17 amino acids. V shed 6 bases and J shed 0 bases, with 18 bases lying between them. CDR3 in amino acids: CASSTIKTGLAKNIQYF. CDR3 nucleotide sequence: TGTGCCAGCAGCACTATCAAGACAGGTCTAGCCAAAAACATTCAGTACTTC.

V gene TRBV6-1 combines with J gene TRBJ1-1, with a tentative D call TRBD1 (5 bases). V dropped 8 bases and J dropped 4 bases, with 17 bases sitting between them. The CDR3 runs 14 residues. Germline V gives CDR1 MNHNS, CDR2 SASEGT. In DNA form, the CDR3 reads TGTGCCAGCGGGGCGGGAATGATCAGCACTGAAGCTTTCTTT. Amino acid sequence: CASGAGMISTEAFF.

CDR3 amino acids: CASSLLQGYEQYF. CDR3 DNA: TGTGCCAGCAGCTTACTACAGGGGTACGAGCAGTACTTC. V is TRBV7-6 and J is TRBJ2-7, with 7 bases matching TRBD1. Germline CDR1 SGHVS, CDR2 FNYEAQ. The CDR3 length is 13 residues. Germline trimming cut 2 bases from V and 4 bases from J; bases unmatched to any gene: 2.

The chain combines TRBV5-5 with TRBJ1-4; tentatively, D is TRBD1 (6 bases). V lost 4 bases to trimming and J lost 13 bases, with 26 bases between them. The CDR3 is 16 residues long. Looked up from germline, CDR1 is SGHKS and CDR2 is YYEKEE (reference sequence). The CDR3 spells CASSTTQTGHYDTLFF. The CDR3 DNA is TGTGCCAGCAGCACCACCCAGACAGGCCATTATGATACACTGTTTTTT.

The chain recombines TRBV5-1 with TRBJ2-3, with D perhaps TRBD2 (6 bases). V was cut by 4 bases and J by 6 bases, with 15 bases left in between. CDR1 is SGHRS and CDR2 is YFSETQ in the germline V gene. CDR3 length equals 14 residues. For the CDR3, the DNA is TGCGCCAGCAGCCTCTATCCTGGGGGGGATACGCAGTATTTT. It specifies CASSLYPGGDTQYF.

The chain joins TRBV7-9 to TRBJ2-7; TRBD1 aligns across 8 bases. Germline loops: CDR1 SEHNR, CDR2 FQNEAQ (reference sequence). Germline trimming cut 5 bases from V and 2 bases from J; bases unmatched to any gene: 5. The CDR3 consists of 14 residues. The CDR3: CASSRTGTAYEQYF. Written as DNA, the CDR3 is TGTGCCAGCAGCAGGACAGGGACCGCCTACGAGCAGTACTTC.

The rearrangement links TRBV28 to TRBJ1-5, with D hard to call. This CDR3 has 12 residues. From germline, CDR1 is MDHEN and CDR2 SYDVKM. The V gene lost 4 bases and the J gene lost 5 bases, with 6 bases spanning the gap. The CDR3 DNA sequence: TGTGCCAGCAGTTCCTCTTATCAGCCCCAGCATTTT. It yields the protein CASSSSYQPQHF.

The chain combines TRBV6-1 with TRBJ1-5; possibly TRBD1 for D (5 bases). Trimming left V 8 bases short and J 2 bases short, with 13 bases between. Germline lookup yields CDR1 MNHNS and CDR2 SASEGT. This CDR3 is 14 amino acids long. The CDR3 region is CASGRAGGNQPQHF. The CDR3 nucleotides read TGTGCCAGCGGGAGGGCGGGGGGCAATCAGCCCCAGCATTTT.

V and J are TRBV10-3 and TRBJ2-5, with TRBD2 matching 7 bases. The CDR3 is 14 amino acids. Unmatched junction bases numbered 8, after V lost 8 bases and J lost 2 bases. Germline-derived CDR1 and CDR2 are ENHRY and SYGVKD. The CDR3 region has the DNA TGTGCCATCTCGGGGAGGGCAGGGCAAGAGACCCAGTACTTC. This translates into CAISGRAGQETQYF.

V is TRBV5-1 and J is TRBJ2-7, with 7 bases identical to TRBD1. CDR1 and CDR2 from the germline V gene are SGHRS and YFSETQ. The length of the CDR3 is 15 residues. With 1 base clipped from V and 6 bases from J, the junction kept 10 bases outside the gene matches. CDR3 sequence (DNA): TGCGCCAGCAGCTTGATTTCGGGACAGCCTCCCGAGCAGTACTTC. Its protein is CASSLISGQPPEQYF.

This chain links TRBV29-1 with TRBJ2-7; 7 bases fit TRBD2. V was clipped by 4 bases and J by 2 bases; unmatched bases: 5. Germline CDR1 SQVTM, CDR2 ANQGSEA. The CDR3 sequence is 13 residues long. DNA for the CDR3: TGCAGCGTTGCTGGAGCGGGAACCTACGAGCAGTACTTC. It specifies CSVAGAGTYEQYF.

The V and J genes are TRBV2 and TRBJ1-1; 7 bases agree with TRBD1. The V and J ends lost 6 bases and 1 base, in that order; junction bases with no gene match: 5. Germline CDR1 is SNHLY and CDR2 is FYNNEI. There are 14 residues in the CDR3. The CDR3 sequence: CASRYRGGNTEAFF. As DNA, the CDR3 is TGTGCCAGCAGGTACAGGGGAGGGAACACTGAAGCTTTCTTT.

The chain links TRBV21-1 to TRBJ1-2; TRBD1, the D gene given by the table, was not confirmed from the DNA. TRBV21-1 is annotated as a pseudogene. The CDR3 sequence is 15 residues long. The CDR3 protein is CASSDPGQGNYGYTF. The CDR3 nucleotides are TGTGCCAGCAGCGACCCGGGACAGGGAAACTATGGCTACACCTTC.

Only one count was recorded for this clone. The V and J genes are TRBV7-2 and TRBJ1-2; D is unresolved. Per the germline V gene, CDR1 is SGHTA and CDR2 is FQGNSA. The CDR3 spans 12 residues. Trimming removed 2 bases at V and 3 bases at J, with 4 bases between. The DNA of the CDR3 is TGTGCCAGCAGCTTACATGACTATGGCTACACCTTC. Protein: CASSLHDYGYTF. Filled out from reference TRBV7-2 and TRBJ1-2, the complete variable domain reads GAGVSQSPSNKVTEKGKDVELRCDPISGHTALYWYRQSLGQGLEFLIYFQGNSAPDKSGLPSDRFSAERTGGSVSTLTIQRTQQEDSAVYLCASSLHDYGYTFGSGTRLTVV.

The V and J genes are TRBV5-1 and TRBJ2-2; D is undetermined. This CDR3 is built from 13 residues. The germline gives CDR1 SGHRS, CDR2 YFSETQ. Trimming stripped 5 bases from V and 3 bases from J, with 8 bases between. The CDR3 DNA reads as TGCGCCAGCAGTGCTGGCTACACCGGGGAGCTGTTTTTT. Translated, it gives CASSAGYTGELFF. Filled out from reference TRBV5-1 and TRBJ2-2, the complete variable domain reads KAGVTQTPRYLIKTRGQQVTLSCSPISGHRSVSWYQQTPGQGLQFLFEYFSETQRNKGNFPGRFSGRQFSNSRSEMNVSTLELGDSALYLCASSAGYTGELFFGEGSRLTVL.

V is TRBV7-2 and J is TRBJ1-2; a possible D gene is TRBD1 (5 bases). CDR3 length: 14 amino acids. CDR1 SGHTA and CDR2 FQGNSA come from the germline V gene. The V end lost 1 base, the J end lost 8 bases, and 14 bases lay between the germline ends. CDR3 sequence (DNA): TGTGCCAGCAGCTTAGTGGAGGGGCGGTGGGGCTACACCTTC. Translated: CASSLVEGRWGYTF.

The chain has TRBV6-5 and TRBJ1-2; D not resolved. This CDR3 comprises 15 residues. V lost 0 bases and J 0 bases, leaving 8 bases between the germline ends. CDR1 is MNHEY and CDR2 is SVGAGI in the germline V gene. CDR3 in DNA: TGTGCCAGCAGTTACTCGGCCGGGACTAACTATGGCTACACCTTC. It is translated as CASSYSAGTNYGYTF.

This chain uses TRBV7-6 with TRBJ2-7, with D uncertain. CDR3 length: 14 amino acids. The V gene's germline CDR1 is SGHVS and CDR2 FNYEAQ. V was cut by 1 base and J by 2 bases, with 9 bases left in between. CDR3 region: CASSLDATTYEQYF. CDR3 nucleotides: TGTGCCAGCAGCTTAGACGCCACTACCTACGAGCAGTACTTC.

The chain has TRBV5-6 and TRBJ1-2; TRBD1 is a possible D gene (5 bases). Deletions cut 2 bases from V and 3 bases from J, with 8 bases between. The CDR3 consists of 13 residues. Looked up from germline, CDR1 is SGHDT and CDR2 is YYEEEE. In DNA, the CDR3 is TGTGCCAGCAGCTTCCCCAGGGACTATGGCTACACCTTC. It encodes CASSFPRDYGYTF.

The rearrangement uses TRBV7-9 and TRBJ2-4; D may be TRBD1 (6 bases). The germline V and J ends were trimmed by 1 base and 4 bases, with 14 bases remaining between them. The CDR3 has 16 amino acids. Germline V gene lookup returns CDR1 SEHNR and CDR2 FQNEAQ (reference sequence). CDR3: CASSLGRTAGKNIQYF. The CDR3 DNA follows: TGTGCCAGCAGCTTAGGGCGGACAGCCGGTAAAAACATTCAGTACTTC.

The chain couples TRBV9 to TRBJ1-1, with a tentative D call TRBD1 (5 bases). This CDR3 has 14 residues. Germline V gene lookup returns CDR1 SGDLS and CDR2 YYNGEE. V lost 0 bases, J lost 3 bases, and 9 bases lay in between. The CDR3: CASSVDQGHTEAFF. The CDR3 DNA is TGTGCCAGCAGCGTAGACCAGGGTCACACTGAAGCTTTCTTT. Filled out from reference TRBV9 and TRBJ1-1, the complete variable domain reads DSGVTQTPKHLITATGQRVTLRCSPRSGDLSVYWYQQSLDQGLQFLIQYYNGEERAKGNILERFSAQQFPDLHSELNLSSLELGDSALYFCASSVDQGHTEAFFGQGTRLTVV.

CDR3 coding DNA: TGTGCCACTAGACAGGGATACTCTGGAAACACCATATATTTT. It yields the protein CATRQGYSGNTIYF. The chain uses TRBV10-3 and TRBJ1-3, with 7 bases that match TRBD1. The germline gives CDR1 ENHRY, CDR2 SYGVKD. The CDR3 extends over 14 amino acids. V lost 10 bases and J lost 0; bases outside the gene matches: 6.

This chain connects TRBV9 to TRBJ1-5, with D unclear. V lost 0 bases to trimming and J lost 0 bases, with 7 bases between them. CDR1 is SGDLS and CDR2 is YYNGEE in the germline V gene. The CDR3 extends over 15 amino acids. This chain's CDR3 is CASSVGLYSNQPQHF. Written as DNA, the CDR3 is TGTGCCAGCAGCGTAGGACTATATAGCAATCAGCCCCAGCATTTT.

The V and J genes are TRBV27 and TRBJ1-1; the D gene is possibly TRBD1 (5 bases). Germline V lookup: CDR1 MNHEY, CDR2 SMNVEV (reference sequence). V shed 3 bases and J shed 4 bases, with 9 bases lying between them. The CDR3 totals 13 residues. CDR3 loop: CASSFRGGTEAFF. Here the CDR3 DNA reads TGTGCCAGCAGTTTCCGCGGGGGCACTGAAGCTTTCTTT.